The entry below describes one TCR beta chain. This specimen comes from a study of T cell responses to AZD1222 COVID-19 vaccine. Repertoires were generated with immunoSEQ multiplex PCR, while TCRdb's copy carries only in-frame clones and drops some. Found here are 95,000 to 110,000 clones, 88% of them singletons; the top ten hold roughly 20%. Material: peripheral blood, obtained on day 0 of AZD1222 vaccination. The clonotype was recovered from an adult in good health.

The CDR3 loop is CASSRMGQGALGYTF. CDR3 coding DNA: TGTGCCAGCAGTCGGATGGGACAGGGGGCTTTAGGCTACACCTTC. The V call is TRBV27, the J call TRBJ1-2, with 12 bases aligning to TRBD1. Unmatched junction bases numbered 9, after V lost 5 bases and J lost 8 bases. The V gene's germline CDR1 is MNHEY and CDR2 SMNVEV (reference sequence). The CDR3 consists of 15 residues.